This T cell receptor beta chain was recorded in a study of blood T cell repertoires in COVID-19. Background on the study: The origin of the acute and convalescent COVID-19 samples was the United States, Italy and Spain. The cDNA or gDNA used as material had been derived from T cells, B-cell-depleted T cells, or PBMCs.

The V and J ends lost 1 base and 1 base respectively, with 10 bases between them. Looked up from germline, CDR1 is LGHNA and CDR2 is YSLEER. The CDR3 spans 15 residues. Original data processing: Estimation of nucleated cell counts relied on the amplification of reference gene primers. Here immunoSEQ multiplex PCR was the method, and the copy in TCRdb shows in-frame clones only, minus some. Clone size and V and J calls were adopted from that table, with D and trimming inferred from the DNA. The sample gives hundreds of thousands of clones, 80% to 90% of which show up once; 0.98% is in the top ten. The chain combines TRBV4-3 with TRBJ1-1, with D possibly being TRBD1 (5 bases). Sample: peripheral blood. The source of this sequence is a man aged 35 to 55 with acute or convalescent COVID-19. The CDR3 protein is CASSQGLGGNTEAFF. DNA of the CDR3: TGCGCCAGCAGCCAAGGTCTCGGGGGGAACACTGAAGCTTTCTTT.